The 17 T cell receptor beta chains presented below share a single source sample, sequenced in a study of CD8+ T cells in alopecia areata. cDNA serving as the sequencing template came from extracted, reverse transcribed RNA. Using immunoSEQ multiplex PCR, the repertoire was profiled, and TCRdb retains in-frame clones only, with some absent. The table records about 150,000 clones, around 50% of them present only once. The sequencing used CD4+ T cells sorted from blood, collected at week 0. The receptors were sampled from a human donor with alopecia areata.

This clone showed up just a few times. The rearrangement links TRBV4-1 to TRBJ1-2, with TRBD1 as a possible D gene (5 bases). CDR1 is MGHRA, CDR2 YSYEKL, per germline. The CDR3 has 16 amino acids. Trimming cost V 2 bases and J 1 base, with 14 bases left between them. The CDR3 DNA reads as TGCGCCAGCAGCCAAACTACGGACACAGATAACTATGGCTACACCTTC. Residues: CASSQTTDTDNYGYTF.

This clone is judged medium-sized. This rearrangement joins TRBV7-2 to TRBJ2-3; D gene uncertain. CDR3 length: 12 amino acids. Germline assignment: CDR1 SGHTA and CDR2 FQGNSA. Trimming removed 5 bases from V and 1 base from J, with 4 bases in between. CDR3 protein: CASSQGTDTQYF. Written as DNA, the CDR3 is TGTGCCAGCAGCCAGGGCACAGATACGCAGTATTTT.

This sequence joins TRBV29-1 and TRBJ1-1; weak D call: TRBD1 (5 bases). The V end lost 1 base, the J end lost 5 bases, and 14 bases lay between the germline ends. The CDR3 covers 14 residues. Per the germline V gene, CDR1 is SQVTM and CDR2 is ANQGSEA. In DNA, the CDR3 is TGCAGCGTTGAAGTGGGGGGTACCCGAACTGAAGCTTTCTTT. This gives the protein CSVEVGGTRTEAFF.

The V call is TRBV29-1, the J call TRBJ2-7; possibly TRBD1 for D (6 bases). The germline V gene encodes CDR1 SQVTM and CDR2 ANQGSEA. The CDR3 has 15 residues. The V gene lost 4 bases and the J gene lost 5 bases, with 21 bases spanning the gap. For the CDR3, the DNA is TGCAGCGTTGTGGGCTACACAGGGTCCCCTCACGAGCAGTACTTC. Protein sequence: CSVVGYTGSPHEQYF.

CDR3 sequence: CASSMGLPGNQPQHF. The CDR3 nucleotides are TGTGCCAGTAGTATGGGCCTACCTGGCAATCAGCCCCAGCATTTT. The chain is built from TRBV19 and TRBJ1-5; D not certain. Germline assignment: CDR1 LNHDA and CDR2 SQIVND (reference sequence). The V gene lost 3 bases and the J gene lost 2 bases, with 11 bases spanning the gap. CDR3 length: 15 amino acids.

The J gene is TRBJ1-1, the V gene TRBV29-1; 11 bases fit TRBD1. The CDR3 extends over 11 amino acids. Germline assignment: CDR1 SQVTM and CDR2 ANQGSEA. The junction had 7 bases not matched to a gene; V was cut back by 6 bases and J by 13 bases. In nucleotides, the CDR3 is TGCAGCGTGGGGGGACAGGGGGATTTTTTCTTT. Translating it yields CSVGGQGDFFF.

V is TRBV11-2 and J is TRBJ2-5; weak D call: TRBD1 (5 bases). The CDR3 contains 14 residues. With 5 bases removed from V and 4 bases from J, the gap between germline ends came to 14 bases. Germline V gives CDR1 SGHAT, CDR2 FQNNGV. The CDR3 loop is CASSTRRQSETQYF. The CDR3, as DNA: TGTGCCAGCAGCACTCGGCGACAGTCAGAGACCCAGTACTTC. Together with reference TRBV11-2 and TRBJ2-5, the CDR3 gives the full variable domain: EAGVAQSPRYKIIEKRQSVAFWCNPISGHATLYWYQQILGQGPKLLIQFQNNGVVDDSQLPKDRFSAERLKGVDSTLKIQPAKLEDSAVYLCASSTRRQSETQYFGPGTRLLVL.

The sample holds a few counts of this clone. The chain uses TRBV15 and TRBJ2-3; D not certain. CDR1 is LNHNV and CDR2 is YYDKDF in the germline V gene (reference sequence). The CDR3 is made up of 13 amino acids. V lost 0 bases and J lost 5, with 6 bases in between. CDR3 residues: CATSRDRGDTQYF. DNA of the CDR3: TGTGCCACCAGCAGAGACAGAGGAGATACGCAGTATTTT.

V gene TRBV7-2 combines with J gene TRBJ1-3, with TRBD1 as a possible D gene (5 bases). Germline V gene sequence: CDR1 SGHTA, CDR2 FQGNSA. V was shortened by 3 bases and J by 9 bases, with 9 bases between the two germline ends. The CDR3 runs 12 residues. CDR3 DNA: TGTGCCAGCAGCTTCCGTGGGGGCACCATATATTTT. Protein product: CASSFRGGTIYF.

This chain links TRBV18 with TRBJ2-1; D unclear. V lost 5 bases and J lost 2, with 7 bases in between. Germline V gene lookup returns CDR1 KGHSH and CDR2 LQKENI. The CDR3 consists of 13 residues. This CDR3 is CASSGDTYNEQFF. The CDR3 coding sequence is TGTGCCAGCTCAGGCGACACCTACAATGAGCAGTTCTTC.

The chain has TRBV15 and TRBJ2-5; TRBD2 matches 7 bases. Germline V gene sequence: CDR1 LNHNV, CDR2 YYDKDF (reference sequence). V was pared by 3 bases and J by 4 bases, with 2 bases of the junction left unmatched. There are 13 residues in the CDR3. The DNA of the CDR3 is TGTGCCACCAGCAGGACTAGCACAGAGACCCAGTACTTC. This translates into CATSRTSTETQYF.

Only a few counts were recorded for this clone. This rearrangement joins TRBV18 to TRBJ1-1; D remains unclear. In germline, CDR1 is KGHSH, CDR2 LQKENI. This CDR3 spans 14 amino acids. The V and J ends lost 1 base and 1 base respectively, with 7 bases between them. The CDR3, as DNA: TGTGCCAGCTCACCACGGGAGGGGAACACTGAAGCTTTCTTT. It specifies CASSPREGNTEAFF.

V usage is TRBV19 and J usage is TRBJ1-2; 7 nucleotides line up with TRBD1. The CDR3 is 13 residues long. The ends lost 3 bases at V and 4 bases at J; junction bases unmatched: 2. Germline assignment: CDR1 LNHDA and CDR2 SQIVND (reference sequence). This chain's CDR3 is CASSIRDSYGYTF. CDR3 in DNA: TGTGCCAGTAGTATCCGGGACAGCTATGGCTACACCTTC. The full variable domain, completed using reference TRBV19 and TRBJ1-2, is DGGITQSPKYLFRKEGQNVTLSCEQNLNHDAMYWYRQDPGQGLRLIYYSQIVNDFQKGDIAEGYSVSREKKESFPLTVTSAQKNPTAFYLCASSIRDSYGYTFGSGTRLTVV.

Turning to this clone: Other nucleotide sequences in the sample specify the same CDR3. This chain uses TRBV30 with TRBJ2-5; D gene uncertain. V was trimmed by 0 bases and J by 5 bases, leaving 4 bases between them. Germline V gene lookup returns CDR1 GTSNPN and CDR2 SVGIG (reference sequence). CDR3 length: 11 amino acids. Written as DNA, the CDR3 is TGTGCCTGGAGTGTAAGGGAGACCCAGTACTTC. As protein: CAWSVRETQYF.

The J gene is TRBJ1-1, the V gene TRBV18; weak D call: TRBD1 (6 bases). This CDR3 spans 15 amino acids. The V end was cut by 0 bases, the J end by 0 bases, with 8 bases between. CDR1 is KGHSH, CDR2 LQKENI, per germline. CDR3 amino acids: CASSPPGGLNTEAFF. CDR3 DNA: TGTGCCAGCTCACCACCGGGGGGGCTGAACACTGAAGCTTTCTTT. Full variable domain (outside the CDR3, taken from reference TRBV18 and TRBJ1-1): NAGVMQNPRHLVRRRGQEARLRCSPMKGHSHVYWYRQLPEEGLKFMVYLQKENIIDESGMPKERFSAEFPKEGPSILRIQQVVRGDSAAYFCASSPPGGLNTEAFFGQGTRLTVV.

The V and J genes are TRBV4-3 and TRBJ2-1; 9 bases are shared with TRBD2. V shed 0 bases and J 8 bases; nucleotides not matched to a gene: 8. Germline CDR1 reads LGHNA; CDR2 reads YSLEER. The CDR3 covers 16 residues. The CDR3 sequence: CASSQEAGGQVDEQFF. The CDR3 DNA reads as TGCGCCAGCAGCCAAGAAGCGGGGGGACAAGTCGATGAGCAGTTCTTC.

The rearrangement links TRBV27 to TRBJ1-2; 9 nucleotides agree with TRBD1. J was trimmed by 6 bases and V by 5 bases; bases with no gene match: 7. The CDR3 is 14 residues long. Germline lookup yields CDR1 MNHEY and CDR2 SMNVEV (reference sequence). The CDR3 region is CASSTLQGADGYTF. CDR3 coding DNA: TGTGCCAGCAGTACCCTACAGGGGGCGGATGGCTACACCTTC.